What follows are 14 T cell receptor beta chains derived from one specimen sequenced in a study of T cells in Graves' hyperthyroidism and ophthalmopathy. What was amplified from RNA transcripts were TCR beta CDR3 regions. The HTBI set primed first-round TCR CDR3 RT-PCR. TCRdb re-called the multiplex PCR reads through MiXCR, storing one row per CDR3 protein. This table has about 600,000 distinct CDR3 sequences, 14% appearing once. Sequencing was done on a sample of blood. The receptors shown here come from a young woman with Graves' ophthalmopathy.

In this sample, this clonotype turned up many times. The chain employs TRBV27 and TRBJ1-1; 7 bases line up with TRBD1. With V trimmed by 0 bases and J by 3 bases, 4 bases remained unmatched. This CDR3 comprises 15 residues. Germline CDR1 reads MNHEY; CDR2 reads SMNVEV (reference sequence). CDR3 in amino acids: CASSLSPGQHTEAFF. The CDR3 DNA is TGTGCCAGCAGTTTATCCCCGGGACAGCACACTGAAGCTTTCTTT.

This clonotype has a handful of counts. V and J are TRBV20-1 and TRBJ2-2; the match to TRBD2 covers 8 bases. The CDR3 is 18 amino acids. CDR1 DFQATT and CDR2 SNEGSKA come from the germline V gene (reference sequence). V lost 2 bases, J lost 5 bases, and 16 bases stayed unmatched. CDR3 region: CSARNLVLAEGGTGELFF. CDR3 bases: TGCAGTGCTAGAAACCTAGTACTAGCGGAGGGGGGGACCGGGGAGCTGTTTTTT.

In its sample, this clonotype was seen many times. V usage is TRBV20-1 and J usage is TRBJ2-1, with D possibly being TRBD1 (5 bases). Looked up from germline, CDR1 is DFQATT and CDR2 is SNEGSKA (reference sequence). The CDR3 has 16 residues. With 1 base removed from V and 4 bases from J, the gap between germline ends came to 17 bases. This chain's CDR3 is CSARGPTVGRYNEQFF. In DNA, the CDR3 is TGCAGTGCTAGAGGACCCACCGTGGGGCGATACAATGAGCAGTTCTTC.

V usage is TRBV30 and J usage is TRBJ2-5, with 7 positions matching TRBD1. Trimming at V came to 3 bases and at J to 12 bases, leaving 16 bases not matched to a gene. CDR1 is GTSNPN, CDR2 SVGIG, per germline (reference sequence). The CDR3 consists of 14 residues. CDR3 DNA: TGTGCCTGGAGCGCCGGGACAGCTTTCTCGTCGGAGTACTTC. Protein sequence: CAWSAGTAFSSEYF.

The table lists this clonotype with many counts. For the CDR3, the DNA is TGTGCCAGCTCACTGGCGTCGGGGGATGGCTACACCTTC. This sequence encodes CASSLASGDGYTF. The V call is TRBV18, the J call TRBJ1-2, with a weak D call TRBD1 (5 bases). The V gene's germline CDR1 is KGHSH and CDR2 LQKENI. CDR3 length equals 13 residues. V was clipped by 4 bases and J by 6 bases, with 12 bases between them.

This clonotype was seen many times. This chain joins TRBV12-5 and TRBJ2-5, with 7 bases aligning to TRBD2. V shed 0 bases, J shed 9 bases, and the junction held 19 bases outside the gene matches. This CDR3 region has 18 residues. Germline CDR1 reads LGHNT; CDR2 reads FRNRAP. CDR3 region: CASGLVLGRAGSSRAQYF. DNA of the CDR3: TGTGCTAGTGGTTTGGTACTAGGGAGGGCAGGGTCTTCGAGGGCCCAGTACTTC.

This clonotype was observed a handful of times. This chain joins TRBV29-1 and TRBJ2-1, with 7 bases lining up with TRBD2. Germline assignment: CDR1 SQVTM and CDR2 ANQGSEA. The V gene end was trimmed by 8 bases and the J gene end by 5 bases; junction bases not matched to a gene: 12. The CDR3 runs 14 residues. The chain's CDR3 is CSLGGGSVNNEQFF. The CDR3 bases are TGCAGCCTTGGAGGCGGGAGTGTGAACAATGAGCAGTTCTTC.

This clonotype was detected a few times. V is TRBV7-9 and J is TRBJ1-2; D ambiguous. The CDR3 runs to 14 residues. Trimming stripped 5 bases from V and 1 base from J, with 11 bases between. Germline V lookup: CDR1 SEHNR, CDR2 FQNEAQ (reference sequence). The CDR3 sequence: CASSPDGFNYGYTF. The CDR3 DNA is TGTGCCAGCAGCCCGGACGGATTTAACTATGGCTACACCTTC.

This clonotype has ten or more counts. The V and J genes are TRBV6-1 and TRBJ1-5, with D unresolved. There are 15 residues in the CDR3. CDR1 MNHNS and CDR2 SASEGT come from the germline V gene. V lost 7 bases and J 1 base, leaving 14 bases between the germline ends. In DNA form, the CDR3 reads TGTGCCAGCACCGTCGAACCGGCAAGCAATCAGCCCCAGCATTTT. Residues: CASTVEPASNQPQHF.

The chain uses TRBV19 and TRBJ1-1; the D gene is possibly TRBD1 (6 bases). Germline loops: CDR1 LNHDA, CDR2 SQIVND (reference sequence). This CDR3 contains 13 residues. The V gene lost 7 bases and the J gene lost 3 bases, with 12 bases spanning the gap. This CDR3 is CASMESGDTEAFF. The CDR3, as DNA: TGTGCCAGTATGGAATCAGGGGACACTGAAGCTTTCTTT.

This clonotype was observed at least ten times. The rearrangement uses TRBV12-3 or TRBV12-4 and TRBJ2-5, with D unresolved. The CDR3 consists of 12 residues. Trimming took off 2 bases at V and 7 bases at J, with 8 bases between the two ends. The CDR3 loop reads CASSLSPRTQYF. Written as DNA, the CDR3 is TGTGCCAGCAGTTTAAGCCCTAGGACCCAGTACTTC.

The table lists this clonotype with a few counts. The chain uses TRBV6-5 and TRBJ2-3; 9 bases map to TRBD2. J gave up 6 bases and V 2 bases, and 6 bases lay outside the gene matches. Germline lookup yields CDR1 MNHEY and CDR2 SVGAGI. CDR3 length: 15 residues. The CDR3 sequence: CASSYPSAGGDTQYF. For the CDR3, the DNA is TGTGCCAGCAGTTACCCTTCCGCGGGAGGGGATACGCAGTATTTT.

This clonotype came up many times. The chain uses TRBV2 and TRBJ2-7; 9 bases agree with TRBD1. The germline CDR1 and CDR2 sequences are SNHLY and FYNNEI. With V trimmed by 5 bases and J by 3 bases, 5 bases remained unmatched. The CDR3 loop spans 14 amino acids. CDR3 in DNA: TGTGCCAGCAGTTCCGGGACAGGGTACTACGAGCAGTACTTC. Amino acid sequence: CASSSGTGYYEQYF.

A few counts support this clonotype. The J gene is TRBJ2-4, the V gene TRBV6-5; 7 bases align to TRBD1. Trimming cost V 3 bases and J 3 bases; bases outside gene matches: 5. Germline values: CDR1 MNHEY, CDR2 SVGAGI. CDR3 size: 15 residues. In DNA form, the CDR3 reads TGTGCCAGCAGTTATCGGACAGGCTACAAAAACATTCAGTACTTC. The encoded protein is CASSYRTGYKNIQYF.